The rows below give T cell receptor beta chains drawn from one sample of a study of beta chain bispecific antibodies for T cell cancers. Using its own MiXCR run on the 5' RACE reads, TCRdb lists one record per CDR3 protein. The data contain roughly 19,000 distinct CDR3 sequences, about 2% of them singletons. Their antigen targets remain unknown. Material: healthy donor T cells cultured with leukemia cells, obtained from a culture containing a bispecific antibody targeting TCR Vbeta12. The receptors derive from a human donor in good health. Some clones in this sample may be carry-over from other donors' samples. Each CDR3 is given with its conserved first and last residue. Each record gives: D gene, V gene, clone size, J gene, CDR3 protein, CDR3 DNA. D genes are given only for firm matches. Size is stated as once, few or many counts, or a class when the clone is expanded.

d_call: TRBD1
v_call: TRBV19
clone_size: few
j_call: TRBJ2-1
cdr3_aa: CASSTWDRDNEQFF
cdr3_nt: TGTGCCAGTAGTACTTGGGACAGGGACAATGAGCAGTTCTTC

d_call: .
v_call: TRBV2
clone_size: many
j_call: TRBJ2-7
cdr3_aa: CASSEGGGSSYEQYF
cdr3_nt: TGTGCCAGCAGTGAAGGAGGGGGAAGCTCCTACGAGCAGTACTTC

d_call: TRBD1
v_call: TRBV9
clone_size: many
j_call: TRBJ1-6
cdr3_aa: CASSGVGTGFSPLHF
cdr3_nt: TGTGCCAGCAGCGGGGTGGGGACAGGGTTCTCACCCCTCCACTTT

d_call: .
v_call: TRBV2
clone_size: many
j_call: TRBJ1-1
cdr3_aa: CASSGERGTEAFF
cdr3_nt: TGTGCCAGCAGCGGTGAACGGGGCACTGAAGCTTTCTTT

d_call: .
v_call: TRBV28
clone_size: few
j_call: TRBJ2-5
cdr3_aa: CASSRFMRETQYF
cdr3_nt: TGTGCCAGCAGTCGGTTCATGAGGGAGACCCAGTACTTC

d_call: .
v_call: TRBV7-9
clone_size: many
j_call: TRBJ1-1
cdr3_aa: CASRIMVNTEAFF
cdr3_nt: TGTGCCAGCCGGATAATGGTGAACACTGAAGCTTTCTTT

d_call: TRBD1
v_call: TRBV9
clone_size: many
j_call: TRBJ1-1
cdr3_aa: CASSVGQGNTEAFF
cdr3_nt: TGTGCCAGCAGCGTAGGACAGGGGAACACTGAAGCTTTCTTT

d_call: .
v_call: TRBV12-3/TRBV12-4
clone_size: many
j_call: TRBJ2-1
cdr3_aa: CASSLSQRLNEQFF
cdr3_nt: TGTGCCAGCAGTTTATCTCAGCGACTCAATGAGCAGTTCTTC

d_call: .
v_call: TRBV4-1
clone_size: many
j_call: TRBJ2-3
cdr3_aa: CASSQGVRGWGTDTQYF
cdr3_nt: TGCGCCAGCAGCCAAGGCGTAAGGGGCTGGGGCACAGATACGCAGTATTTT

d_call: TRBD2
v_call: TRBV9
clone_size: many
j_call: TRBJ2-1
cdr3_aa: CASSGKDSSGGIYNEQFF
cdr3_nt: TGTGCCAGCAGCGGGAAAGATTCTAGCGGGGGGATATACAATGAGCAGTTCTTC